A selection of T cell receptor beta chains follows, all from one sample in a study of T cell responses to AZD1222 COVID-19 vaccine. The protocol was immunoSEQ multiplex PCR, while the TCRdb copy is restricted to in-frame clones and leaves out a portion. The table includes around 100,000 clones, nearly 90% detected once. Sequences were derived from peripheral blood, sampled 28 days after the second AZD1222 dose. Receptors originate from an adult who received the AZD1222 COVID-19 vaccine. Each CDR3 is given without its conserved first and last residue. Expanded clones are given a class, and other clones once, few, many or no size at all.

TRBJ1-1 | . | TRBV27 | ASSLGTGGSEAF
TRBJ2-7 | . | TRBV6-1 | ASSGESKAREHGTYEQY
TRBJ2-1 | . | TRBV7-2 | ASSKTSGSYNEQF
TRBJ1-1 | once | TRBV7-3 | ASRRDRDTEAF
TRBJ1-5 | . | TRBV9 | ASSGNGVPAGNQPQH
TRBJ1-2 | . | TRBV5-4 | ASSLARGDYGYT
TRBJ2-3 | . | TRBV6-5 | ASSYSGQIIGDTQY
TRBJ1-2 | . | TRBV4-1 | ASSQDPAGAYYGYT
TRBJ2-3 | . | TRBV7-2 | ASSYRTSGPTDTQY
TRBJ2-1 | . | TRBV4-3 | ASSQDENYNEQF
TRBJ2-2 | . | TRBV6-4 | ASRKLIDTGELF
TRBJ1-1 | . | TRBV5-1 | ASSPSPRAGTEAF
TRBJ1-1 | . | TRBV12-3/TRBV12-4 | ASSLQVGLGAF
TRBJ1-1 | . | TRBV5-1 | ASTPGAGNTEAF
TRBJ2-1 | . | TRBV5-1 | ASSFSAGAYEQF
TRBJ2-7 | once | TRBV19 | ASSVSDSVYEQY
TRBJ1-4 | . | TRBV14 | ASSQSMGSNEKLF
TRBJ2-7 | . | TRBV14 | ASSQGSGRFLYEQY